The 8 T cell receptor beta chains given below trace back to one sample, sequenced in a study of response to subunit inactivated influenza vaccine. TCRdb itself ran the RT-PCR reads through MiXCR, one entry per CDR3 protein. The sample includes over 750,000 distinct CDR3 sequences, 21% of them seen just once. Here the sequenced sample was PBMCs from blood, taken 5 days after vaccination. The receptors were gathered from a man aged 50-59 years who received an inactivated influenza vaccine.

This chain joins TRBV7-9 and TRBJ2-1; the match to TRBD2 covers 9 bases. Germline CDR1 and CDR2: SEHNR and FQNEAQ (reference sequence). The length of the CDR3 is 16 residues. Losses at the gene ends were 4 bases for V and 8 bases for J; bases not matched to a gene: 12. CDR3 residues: CASSSPGLAFSDEQFF. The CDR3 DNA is TGTGCCAGCAGCTCACCGGGACTAGCTTTCTCGGATGAGCAGTTCTTC.

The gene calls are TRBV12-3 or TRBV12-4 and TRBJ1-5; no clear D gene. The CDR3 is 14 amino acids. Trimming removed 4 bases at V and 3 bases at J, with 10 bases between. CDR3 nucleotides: TGTGCCAGCAGTTCACGGCCTTCCAATCAGCCCCAGCATTTT. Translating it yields CASSSRPSNQPQHF.

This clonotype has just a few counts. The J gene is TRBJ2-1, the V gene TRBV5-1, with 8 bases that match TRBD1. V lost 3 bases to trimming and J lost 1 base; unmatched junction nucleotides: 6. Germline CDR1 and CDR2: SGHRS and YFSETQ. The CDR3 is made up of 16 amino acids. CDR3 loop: CASSSSGGASYNEQFF. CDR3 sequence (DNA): TGCGCCAGCAGCTCCTCAGGGGGCGCATCCTACAATGAGCAGTTCTTC.

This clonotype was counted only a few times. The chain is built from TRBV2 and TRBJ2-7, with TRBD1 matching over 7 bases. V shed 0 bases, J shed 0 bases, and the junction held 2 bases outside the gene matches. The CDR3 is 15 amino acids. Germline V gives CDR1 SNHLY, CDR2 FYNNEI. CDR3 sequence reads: CASSEAPGGSYEQYF. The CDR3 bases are TGTGCCAGCAGTGAAGCGCCAGGGGGCTCCTACGAGCAGTACTTC.

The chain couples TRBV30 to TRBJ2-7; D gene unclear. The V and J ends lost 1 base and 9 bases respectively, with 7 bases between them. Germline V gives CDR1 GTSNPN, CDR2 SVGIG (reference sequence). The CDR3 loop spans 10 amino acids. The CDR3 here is CAWSEKGQYF. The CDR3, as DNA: TGTGCCTGGAGTGAGAAGGGGCAGTACTTC.

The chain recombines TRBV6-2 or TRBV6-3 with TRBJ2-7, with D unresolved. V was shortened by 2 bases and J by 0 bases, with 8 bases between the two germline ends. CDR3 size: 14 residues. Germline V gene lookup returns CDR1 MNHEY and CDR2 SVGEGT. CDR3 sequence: CASSYAWDSYEQYF. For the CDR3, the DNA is TGTGCCAGCAGTTACGCGTGGGACTCCTACGAGCAGTACTTC.

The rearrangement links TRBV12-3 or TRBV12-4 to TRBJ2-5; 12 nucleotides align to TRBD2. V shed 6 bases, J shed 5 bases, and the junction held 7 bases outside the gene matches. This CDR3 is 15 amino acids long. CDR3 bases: TGTGCCAGCAGACCGACTAGCGGGAGTTCGGAGACCCAGTACTTC. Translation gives CASRPTSGSSETQYF.

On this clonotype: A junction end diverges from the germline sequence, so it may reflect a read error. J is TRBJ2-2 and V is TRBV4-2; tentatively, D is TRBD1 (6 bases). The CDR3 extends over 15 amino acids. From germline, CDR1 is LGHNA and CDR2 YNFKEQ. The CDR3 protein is CASSEDAGAAGELFF. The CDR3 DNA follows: TGTGCCAGCAGCGAAGACGCAGGGGCGGCCGGGGAGCTGTTTTTT.